The 7 T cell receptor beta chains given below trace back to one sample, sequenced in a study of graft-versus-host responses after intestinal transplantation. Data came from immunoSEQ multiplex PCR; TCRdb stores just in-frame clones and leaves some out. Among around 100,000 clones listed, roughly 87% were seen once. These TCRs are of unknown antigen specificity. The source was unstimulated CD4+ T cells sorted from spleen or lymph node cells, collected before transplant. The receptors derive from a human donor who was the organ donor for an intestinal transplant.

This rearrangement joins TRBV2 to TRBJ1-3; the match to TRBD1 covers 9 bases. V lost 6 bases to trimming and J lost 2 bases; unmatched junction nucleotides: 5. The CDR3 is made up of 15 amino acids. Germline CDR1 reads SNHLY; CDR2 reads FYNNEI. The CDR3 region is CASRGQGFPGNTIYF. CDR3 nucleotide sequence: TGTGCCAGCAGGGGACAGGGTTTCCCTGGAAACACCATATATTTT.

The chain uses TRBV30 and TRBJ1-4, with D uncertain. Looked up from germline, CDR1 is GTSNPN and CDR2 is SVGIG (reference sequence). This CDR3 has 13 residues. V lost 4 bases and J 10 bases, leaving 16 bases between the germline ends. CDR3 nucleotide sequence: TGTGCCTGGACACGGGAGGAGATCGGAAAACTGTTTTTT. Translated, it gives CAWTREEIGKLFF.

This clone has a single count. The V and J genes are TRBV7-8 and TRBJ1-6; D remains unclear. Germline CDR1 SGHVS, CDR2 FQNEAQ. The V gene lost 5 bases and the J gene lost 4 bases, with 15 bases spanning the gap. This CDR3 region has 16 residues. The CDR3: CASSPFTGVYNSPLHF. As DNA, the CDR3 is TGTGCCAGCAGCCCCTTTACCGGGGTATATAATTCACCCCTCCACTTT. Looking up the rest from reference TRBV7-8 and TRBJ1-6 gives the full variable domain: GAGVSQSPRYKVAKRGQDVALRCDPISGHVSLFWYQQALGQGPEFLTYFQNEAQLDKSGLPSDRFFAERPEGSVSTLKIQRTQQEDSAVYLCASSPFTGVYNSPLHFGNGTRLTVT.

This chain uses TRBV7-3 with TRBJ2-1; weak D call: TRBD2 (6 bases). From germline, CDR1 is SGHTA and CDR2 FQGTGA. V lost 5 bases to trimming and J lost 6 bases, with 8 bases between them. This CDR3 comprises 12 residues. CDR3 loop: CASSTGGNEQFF. CDR3 DNA: TGTGCCAGCAGCACCGGGGGCAATGAGCAGTTCTTC.

This chain links TRBV6-5 with TRBJ1-1; 8 nucleotides agree with TRBD1. Trimming removed 6 bases from V and 5 bases from J; junction bases left unmatched: 5. The germline V gene has CDR1 MNHEY and CDR2 SVGAGI. The length of the CDR3 is 13 residues. The chain's CDR3 is CASSRQGMTEAFF. In DNA, the CDR3 is TGTGCCAGCAGCCGACAGGGGATGACTGAAGCTTTCTTT.

The chain couples TRBV4-1 to TRBJ1-4; possible D gene TRBD1, 6 bases. V lost 0 bases and J 2 bases, leaving 10 bases between the germline ends. The CDR3 length is 16 residues. Germline loops: CDR1 MGHRA, CDR2 YSYEKL. The CDR3, as DNA: TGCGCCAGCAGCCAAGATGGGAGGGGGACTAATGAAAAACTGTTTTTT. Its translation: CASSQDGRGTNEKLFF.

This rearrangement joins TRBV28 to TRBJ2-3; 14 positions match TRBD2. The CDR3 extends over 16 amino acids. Per germline, CDR1 MDHEN and CDR2 SYDVKM. V was pared by 5 bases and J by 5 bases, with 6 bases of the junction left unmatched. CDR3 nucleotide sequence: TGTGCCAGCAGTCTCGGACTAGCGGGGGGCGAAGATACGCAGTATTTT. It codes for CASSLGLAGGEDTQYF.